Each of the 16 T cell receptor beta chains below was sequenced from the same sample in a study of shared clonotypes between healthy human individuals. Sequencing was performed with immunoSEQ multiplex PCR; in TCRdb, only in-frame clones are kept and a portion is missing. The sample lists some 2,500,000 clones, approximately 93% occurring once. Material for sequencing was naive CD4+ T cells from PBMCs. As to subset: CD45RA+ positively selected. The receptors shown here come from a man in his late teens or twenties in good health. Some clones in this sample may be carry-over from other donors' samples.

J is TRBJ2-5 and V is TRBV29-1; tentative D call: TRBD1 (6 bases). The length of the CDR3 is 14 residues. V was pared by 1 base and J by 3 bases, with 12 bases between. The germline gives CDR1 SQVTM, CDR2 ANQGSEA. The CDR3 spells CSVEGDKEEETQYF. CDR3 bases: TGCAGCGTTGAAGGGGACAAAGAAGAAGAGACCCAGTACTTC.

This clone was counted a single time. The chain carries TRBV6-1 and TRBJ2-7; 9 bases align to TRBD1. The V and J ends lost 0 bases and 5 bases, in that order; junction bases with no gene match: 8. The CDR3 runs to 16 residues. Germline loops: CDR1 MNHNS, CDR2 SASEGT. In DNA form, the CDR3 reads TGTGCCAGCAGTGAAGCGCTTCTACAGGGGGCCAACGAGCAGTACTTC. It specifies CASSEALLQGANEQYF.

This rearrangement joins TRBV18 to TRBJ1-3; maybe TRBD1 (6 bases). The germline V and J ends were trimmed by 1 base and 0 bases, with 13 bases remaining between them. Germline assignment: CDR1 KGHSH and CDR2 LQKENI. The length of the CDR3 is 17 residues. This CDR3 is CASSPRVSGDSGNTIYF. CDR3 sequence (DNA): TGTGCCAGCTCACCACGGGTCTCAGGGGACTCTGGAAACACCATATATTTT.

The gene calls are TRBV28 and TRBJ1-3; TRBD1 might be the D (5 bases). CDR1 is MDHEN and CDR2 is SYDVKM in the germline V gene. V lost 6 bases and J 6 bases, leaving 12 bases between the germline ends. The CDR3 totals 13 residues. In DNA form, the CDR3 reads TGTGCCAGCAGGGAAAGACAGCTAAACACCATATATTTT. Its translation: CASRERQLNTIYF.

The CDR3 nucleotides read TGCGCCAGCAACGACCCGGGCCAACATTACGAGCAGTACTTC. Amino acids: CASNDPGQHYEQYF. V is TRBV5-1 and J is TRBJ2-7, with D hard to call. Germline V gives CDR1 SGHRS, CDR2 YFSETQ. The CDR3 runs 14 residues. Trimming took off 6 bases at V and 4 bases at J, with 17 bases between the two ends. Combining the CDR3 with reference TRBV5-1 and TRBJ2-7 gives the whole variable domain KAGVTQTPRYLIKTRGQQVTLSCSPISGHRSVSWYQQTPGQGLQFLFEYFSETQRNKGNFPGRFSGRQFSNSRSEMNVSTLELGDSALYLCASNDPGQHYEQYFGPGTRLTVT.

V gene TRBV5-1 combines with J gene TRBJ2-7, with 10 bases lining up with TRBD1. This CDR3 has 14 amino acids. Trimming cost V 4 bases and J 5 bases; bases outside gene matches: 6. The germline CDR1 and CDR2 sequences are SGHRS and YFSETQ. CDR3: CASSLTGTGDEQYF. The DNA of the CDR3 is TGCGCCAGCAGCCTAACCGGGACAGGGGACGAGCAGTACTTC.

This chain connects TRBV28 to TRBJ2-1; 12 bases agree with TRBD2. Germline loops: CDR1 MDHEN, CDR2 SYDVKM. The V segment lost 3 bases and the J segment 14 bases; nucleotides outside the gene matches: 8. The CDR3 is 14 amino acids. DNA for the CDR3: TGTGCCAGCAGTTTGACTAGCGGGAGTGGTTGGGAGTTCTTC. This gives the protein CASSLTSGSGWEFF.

On this clone itself: Within the sample, other DNA sequences also encode this same CDR3. The chain links TRBV28 to TRBJ1-1; D perhaps matches TRBD1 (5 bases). The CDR3 sequence is 12 residues long. V was trimmed by 5 bases and J by 4 bases, leaving 8 bases between them. CDR1 and CDR2 from the germline V gene are MDHEN and SYDVKM. The chain's CDR3 is CASSPDSTEAFF. In DNA form, the CDR3 reads TGTGCCAGCAGTCCAGACAGCACTGAAGCTTTCTTT.

The chain recombines TRBV28 with TRBJ1-1; D is undetermined. Per the germline V gene, CDR1 is MDHEN and CDR2 is SYDVKM. V was trimmed by 5 bases and J by 10 bases, leaving 20 bases between them. CDR3 length: 14 residues. CDR3 loop: CASSPPPDRFRAFF. CDR3 bases: TGTGCCAGCAGTCCACCTCCAGACCGTTTTAGAGCTTTCTTT.

The chain links TRBV28 to TRBJ1-4, with TRBD1 matching 7 bases. Germline V gene data show CDR1 as MDHEN and CDR2 as SYDVKM. This CDR3 has 14 residues. The V gene end was trimmed by 3 bases and the J gene end by 4 bases; junction bases not matched to a gene: 2. The CDR3 sequence is CASSFQGGNEKLFF. The CDR3 region has the DNA TGTGCCAGCAGTTTTCAGGGGGGTAATGAAAAACTGTTTTTT.

The chain couples TRBV2 to TRBJ2-1; weak D call: TRBD1 (5 bases). The CDR3 runs 13 residues. Germline CDR1 SNHLY, CDR2 FYNNEI. V lost 4 bases to trimming and J lost 6 bases, with 10 bases between them. The CDR3 DNA sequence: TGTGCCAGCAGTGCGGCAGGGTTCAATGAGCAGTTCTTC. It is translated as CASSAAGFNEQFF.

For this clone: Germline is not matched at one junction end, which may reflect a read error. The chain uses TRBV6-1 and TRBJ2-3; 12 positions agree with TRBD2. This CDR3 region has 17 residues. Germline lookup yields CDR1 MNHNS and CDR2 SASEGT. The CDR3 DNA reads TGTGCCATCAGTGAGAGGGCTAGCGGGAGGGTCACAGATACGCAGTACTTT. It is translated as CAISERASGRVTDTQYF.

This rearrangement joins TRBV5-4 to TRBJ2-7; 14 nucleotides agree with TRBD2. The CDR3 consists of 14 residues. The germline gives CDR1 SGHNT, CDR2 YYREEE (reference sequence). Trimming removed 4 bases from V and 7 bases from J; junction bases left unmatched: 4. The CDR3 spells CASSPGLAGDEQYF. The CDR3 DNA follows: TGTGCCAGCAGCCCGGGACTAGCGGGAGATGAGCAGTACTTC.

In nucleotides, the CDR3 is TGTGCCAGCAGCCAAACGACAGGGGGCTTAGGCGAGCAGTTCTTC. It yields the protein CASSQTTGGLGEQFF. The chain couples TRBV5-4 to TRBJ2-1; TRBD1 matches 10 bases. Germline V CDR1 and CDR2: SGHNT, YYREEE (reference sequence). V shed 4 bases and J 10 bases; nucleotides not matched to a gene: 11. The CDR3 is made up of 15 amino acids.

This chain joins TRBV4-2 and TRBJ2-1; the match to TRBD2 covers 14 bases. The CDR3 totals 19 residues. Germline CDR1 is LGHNA and CDR2 is YNFKEQ. Trimming removed 3 bases from V and 0 bases from J; junction bases left unmatched: 7. The chain's CDR3 is CASSHNSGTSGSSYNEQFF. CDR3 sequence (DNA): TGTGCCAGCAGCCACAACTCCGGGACTAGCGGGAGCTCCTACAATGAGCAGTTCTTC.

The rearrangement links TRBV7-8 to TRBJ2-5, with D maybe TRBD1 (5 bases). This CDR3 is built from 12 residues. CDR1 and CDR2 from the germline V gene are SGHVS and FQNEAQ. V lost 2 bases, J lost 5 bases, and 6 bases lay in between. The CDR3 coding sequence is TGTGCCAGCAGCTTACGACAGGAGACCCAGTACTTC. This encodes CASSLRQETQYF. Using reference TRBV7-8 and TRBJ2-5 for the parts outside the CDR3, the full variable domain is GAGVSQSPRYKVAKRGQDVALRCDPISGHVSLFWYQQALGQGPEFLTYFQNEAQLDKSGLPSDRFFAERPEGSVSTLKIQRTQQEDSAVYLCASSLRQETQYFGPGTRLLVL.